Presented here are 14 T cell receptor beta chains from one specimen sequenced in a study of response to subunit inactivated influenza vaccine. TCRdb reanalysed the RT-PCR reads using MiXCR and keeps one entry per CDR3 protein. The sample gives hundreds of thousands of distinct CDR3 sequences, roughly 13% of which show up once; over 10% is in the top ten. This specimen consisted of PBMCs from blood, obtained roughly 45 days after vaccination. These TCRs come from a man aged 50 or older who received an inactivated influenza vaccine.

The chain employs TRBV10-3 and TRBJ2-1, with 14 positions matching TRBD2. Unmatched junction bases numbered 9, after V lost 3 bases and J lost 5 bases. CDR1 is ENHRY, CDR2 SYGVKD, per germline. The CDR3 is 18 amino acids. This CDR3 reads CAISELARLAGGNNEQFF. Written as DNA, the CDR3 is TGTGCCATCAGTGAACTCGCGAGACTAGCGGGGGGGAACAATGAGCAGTTCTTC.

This clonotype has only a few counts. CDR3 region: CASSVDRSADIQYF. CDR3 nucleotides: TGTGCCAGCAGCGTAGACAGATCGGCCGACATTCAGTACTTC. This rearrangement joins TRBV9 to TRBJ2-4; D is uncertain. The length of the CDR3 is 14 residues. The V end lost 0 bases, the J end lost 8 bases, and 12 bases lay between the germline ends. CDR1 and CDR2 from the germline V gene are SGDLS and YYNGEE.

V is TRBV27 and J is TRBJ1-6, with D possibly being TRBD1 (5 bases). The V end lost 5 bases, the J end lost 7 bases, and 12 bases lay between the germline ends. The length of the CDR3 is 14 residues. Per the germline V gene, CDR1 is MNHEY and CDR2 is SMNVEV (reference sequence). As DNA, the CDR3 is TGTGCCAGCAGTACGGGACGGACCAATTCACCCCTCCACTTT. It is translated as CASSTGRTNSPLHF.

This clonotype was observed a handful of times. V is TRBV7-9 and J is TRBJ2-1; TRBD2 agrees at 7 bases. V dropped 5 bases and J dropped 6; count of bases not matched to a gene: 7. The CDR3 consists of 14 residues. CDR1 and CDR2 (germline): SEHNR, FQNEAQ (reference sequence). The CDR3 nucleotides read TGTGCCAGCAGCGTGGCGGGAGTGGGCAATGAGCAGTTCTTC. Its protein is CASSVAGVGNEQFF.

This clonotype turned up a few times. CDR3 sequence (DNA): TGTGCCATAGGGACTAGCGGGAGTAATGAGCAGTTCTTC. This sequence encodes CAIGTSGSNEQFF. The chain employs TRBV28 and TRBJ2-1; 14 bases line up with TRBD2. The CDR3 extends over 13 amino acids. With 10 bases clipped from V and 7 bases from J, the junction kept 3 bases outside the gene matches. CDR1 is MDHEN, CDR2 SYDVKM, per germline.

This clonotype has more than one count but fewer than ten. The CDR3 spells CASTFAGKLNQPQHF. The CDR3 DNA is TGTGCCAGCACCTTCGCAGGGAAGTTGAATCAGCCCCAGCATTTT. The chain carries TRBV2 and TRBJ1-5; D is possibly TRBD1 (5 bases). The CDR3 is 15 amino acids. Germline loops: CDR1 SNHLY, CDR2 FYNNEI. V was shortened by 7 bases and J by 4 bases, with 17 bases between the two germline ends.

This clonotype has a count of ten or more. This chain connects TRBV5-6 to TRBJ2-1; a possible D gene is TRBD1 (5 bases). Trimming removed 3 bases at V and 7 bases at J, with 8 bases between. The germline CDR1 and CDR2 sequences are SGHDT and YYEEEE. The length of the CDR3 is 12 residues. The DNA for the CDR3 is TGTGCCAGCAGCTCCCAGGGTAATGAGCAGTTCTTC. Amino acids: CASSSQGNEQFF.

There are many counts of this clonotype. J is TRBJ1-6 and V is TRBV3-1; D not resolved. V was clipped by 2 bases and J by 7 bases, with 9 bases between them. The CDR3 is 14 residues long. Germline V lookup: CDR1 LGHDT, CDR2 YNNKEL (reference sequence). The CDR3 protein is CASSQRRVNSPLHF. The CDR3 DNA sequence: TGTGCCAGCAGCCAAAGAAGGGTAAATTCACCCCTCCACTTT.

This clonotype came up a few times. The genes are TRBV7-8 and TRBJ2-7; possibly TRBD1 for D (5 bases). CDR1 and CDR2 from the germline V gene are SGHVS and FQNEAQ. V lost 4 bases and J 2 bases, leaving 12 bases between the germline ends. CDR3 length: 14 residues. The CDR3 loop is CASSSLRGTYEQYF. The DNA of the CDR3 is TGTGCCAGCAGCTCCTTAAGGGGAACCTACGAGCAGTACTTC.

This clonotype has only a few counts. The chain links TRBV18 to TRBJ2-7, with D perhaps matching TRBD2 (5 bases). Per the germline V gene, CDR1 is KGHSH and CDR2 is LQKENI. Deletions cut 2 bases from V and 5 bases from J, with 10 bases between. The CDR3 loop spans 13 amino acids. CDR3 sequence: CASSPFEGHEQYF. The DNA for the CDR3 is TGTGCCAGCTCACCATTCGAGGGCCACGAGCAGTACTTC.

The table lists this clonotype with a few counts. The rearrangement joins TRBV4-2 to TRBJ2-7; maybe TRBD2 (7 bases). V was shortened by 0 bases and J by 6 bases, with 24 bases between the two germline ends. Germline CDR1 is LGHNA and CDR2 is YNFKEQ. This CDR3 has 18 amino acids. This chain's CDR3 is CASSQEIGLGGLGVEQYF. The CDR3 bases are TGTGCCAGCAGCCAAGAAATAGGGCTCGGGGGGCTCGGGGTCGAGCAGTACTTC.

The chain carries TRBV6-2 or TRBV6-3 and TRBJ2-5; D may match TRBD1 or TRBD2 (6 bases each). The CDR3 covers 14 residues. Germline lookup yields CDR1 MNHEY and CDR2 SVGEGT. V gave up 2 bases and J gave up 4 bases, with 11 bases separating them. CDR3: CASSYPGASETQYF. CDR3 nucleotide sequence: TGTGCCAGCAGTTACCCGGGGGCGTCAGAGACCCAGTACTTC.

The chain couples TRBV5-1 to TRBJ2-7; D uncertain. Germline CDR1 SGHRS, CDR2 YFSETQ. V dropped 3 bases and J dropped 0 bases, with 13 bases sitting between them. The CDR3 consists of 15 residues. As DNA, the CDR3 is TGCGCCAGCAGCTCCACTGGAGTGGACTCCTACGAGCAGTACTTC. Encoded protein: CASSSTGVDSYEQYF.

This clonotype was observed a handful of times. CDR3 nucleotides: TGCGCCAGCAGCCAAGTAATACAGGCAGGGTACGAGCAGTACTTC. Translating gives CASSQVIQAGYEQYF. This rearrangement joins TRBV4-3 to TRBJ2-7; the D gene is possibly TRBD1 (5 bases). The CDR3 is made up of 15 amino acids. Germline V CDR1 and CDR2: LGHNA, YSLEER. The germline V and J ends were trimmed by 1 base and 4 bases, with 14 bases remaining between them.